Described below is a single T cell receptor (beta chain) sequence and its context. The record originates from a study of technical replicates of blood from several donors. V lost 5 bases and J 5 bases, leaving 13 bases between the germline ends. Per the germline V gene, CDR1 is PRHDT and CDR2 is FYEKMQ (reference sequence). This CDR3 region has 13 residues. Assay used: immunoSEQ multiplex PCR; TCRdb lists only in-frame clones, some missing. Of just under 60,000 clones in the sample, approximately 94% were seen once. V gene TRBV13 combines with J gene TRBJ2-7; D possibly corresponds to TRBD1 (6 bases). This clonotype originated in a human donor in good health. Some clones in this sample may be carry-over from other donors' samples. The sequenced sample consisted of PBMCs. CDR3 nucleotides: TGTGCCAGCAGCAACTGGACAGTGAACGAGCAGTACTTC. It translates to CASSNWTVNEQYF.